The 2 T cell receptor beta chains listed next were all sequenced from one sample in a study of T cell responses to AZD1222 COVID-19 vaccine. Sequencing used immunoSEQ multiplex PCR; TCRdb keeps in-frame clones, though not all of them. The table includes 150,000 to 200,000 clones, 90% to 95% detected once. The sample consisted of peripheral blood, taken 28 days after the second AZD1222 dose. Receptors originate from an adult who received the AZD1222 COVID-19 vaccine.

The rearrangement joins TRBV12-3 or TRBV12-4 to TRBJ2-1; D is perhaps TRBD1 or TRBD2 (5 bases each). The germline V and J ends were trimmed by 6 bases and 9 bases, with 15 bases remaining between them. This CDR3 is 13 amino acids long. CDR3 sequence reads: CASRPSGPLEQFF. CDR3 bases: TGTGCCAGCAGGCCCTCGGGGCCCCTTGAGCAGTTCTTC.

The rearrangement joins TRBV7-9 to TRBJ2-2; the match to TRBD1 covers 9 bases. With V trimmed by 5 bases and J by 3 bases, 7 bases remained unmatched. This CDR3 is 16 amino acids long. Germline CDR1 reads SEHNR; CDR2 reads FQNEAQ (reference sequence). The CDR3 DNA reads TGTGCCAGCAGCCGAGGGTGGGACAGGGACACCGGGGAGCTGTTTTTT. This translates into CASSRGWDRDTGELFF. Complete variable domain (other parts from reference TRBV7-9 and TRBJ2-2): DTGVSQNPRHKITKRGQNVTFRCDPISEHNRLYWYRQTLGQGPEFLTYFQNEAQLEKSRLLSDRFSAERPKGSFSTLEIQRTEQGDSAMYLCASSRGWDRDTGELFFGEGSRLTVL.